What follows is one TCR beta chain and its context. Only in-frame clones appear in the TCRdb table, and some are missing; sequencing was by immunoSEQ multiplex PCR. Here the sample spans hundreds of thousands of clones, around 87% being singletons. This specimen comes from a study of blood T cell repertoires in COVID-19. Study context: Collection of acute and convalescent COVID-19 samples took place in the United States, Italy and Spain.

The age range of participants was about 18 to 89 years, with residence in about two dozen US areas. This CDR3 has 15 residues. V was shortened by 4 bases and J by 5 bases, with 15 bases between the two germline ends. The germline gives CDR1 MNHEY, CDR2 SMNVEV (reference sequence). This rearrangement joins TRBV27 to TRBJ1-5, with D tentatively TRBD1 (6 bases). The sequencing sample was made of PBMCs or T cells enriched from blood (not recorded which). This TCR was sampled from a woman aged 18-29 years with acute COVID-19. The CDR3 bases are TGTGCCAGCAGTTCTGGGGGGGGCAGGTATCAGCCCCAGCATTTT. Translated, it gives CASSSGGGRYQPQHF.